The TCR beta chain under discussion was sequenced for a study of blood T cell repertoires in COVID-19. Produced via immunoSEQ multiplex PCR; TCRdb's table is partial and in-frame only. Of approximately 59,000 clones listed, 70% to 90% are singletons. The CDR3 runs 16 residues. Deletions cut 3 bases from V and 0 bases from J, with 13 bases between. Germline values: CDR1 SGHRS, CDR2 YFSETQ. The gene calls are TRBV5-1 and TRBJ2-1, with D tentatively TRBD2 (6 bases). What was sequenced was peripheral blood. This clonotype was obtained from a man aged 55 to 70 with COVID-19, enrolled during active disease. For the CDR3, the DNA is TGCGCCAGCAGCTCGGCGGCTAGCGCCTCCTACAATGAGCAGTTCTTC. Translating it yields CASSSAASASYNEQFF.